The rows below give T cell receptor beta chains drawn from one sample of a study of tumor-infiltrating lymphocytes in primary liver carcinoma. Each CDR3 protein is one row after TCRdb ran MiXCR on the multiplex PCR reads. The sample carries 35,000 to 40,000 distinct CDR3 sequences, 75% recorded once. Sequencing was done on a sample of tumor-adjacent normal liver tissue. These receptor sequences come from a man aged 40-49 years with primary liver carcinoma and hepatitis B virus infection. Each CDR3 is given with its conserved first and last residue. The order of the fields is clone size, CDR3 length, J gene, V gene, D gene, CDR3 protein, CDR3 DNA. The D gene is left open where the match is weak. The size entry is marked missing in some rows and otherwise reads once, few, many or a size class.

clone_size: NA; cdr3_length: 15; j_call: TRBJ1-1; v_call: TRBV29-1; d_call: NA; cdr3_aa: CSVGGTHTENTEVFF; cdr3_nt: TGCAGCGTTGGTGGCACACACACAGAGAACACTGAAGTCTTCTTT
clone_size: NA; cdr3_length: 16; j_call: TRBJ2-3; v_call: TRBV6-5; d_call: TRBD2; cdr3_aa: CASSYSLAGYIDTQYF; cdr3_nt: TGTGCCAGTAGTTACTCTTTAGCGGGGTACATAGATACACAGTATTTT
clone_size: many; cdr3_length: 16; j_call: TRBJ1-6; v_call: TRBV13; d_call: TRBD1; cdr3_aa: CASSSPGDRGDSPLHF; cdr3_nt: TGTGCCAGCAGCTCACCCGGGGACAGAGGCGATTCACCCCTCCACTTT
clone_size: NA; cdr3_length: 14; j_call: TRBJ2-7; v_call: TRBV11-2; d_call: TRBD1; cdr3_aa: CASSLTGGSYEQCF; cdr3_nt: TGTGCCAGCAGCTTAACAGGGGGATCCTACGAGCAGTGCTTC
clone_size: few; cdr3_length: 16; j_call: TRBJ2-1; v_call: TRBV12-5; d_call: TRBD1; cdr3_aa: CASGFARDREYNERFF; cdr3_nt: TGTGCCAGTGGTTTCGCCCGGGACAGGGAATACAATGAGCGGTTCTTC
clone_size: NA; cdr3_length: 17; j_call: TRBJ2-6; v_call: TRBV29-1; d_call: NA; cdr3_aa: CSVEDTSQNTGSNVLTF; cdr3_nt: TGCAGCGTTGAAGACACCTCGCAGAACACTGGGTCCAACGTCCTGACTTTC
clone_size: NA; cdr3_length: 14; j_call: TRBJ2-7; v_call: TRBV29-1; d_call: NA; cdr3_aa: CSVSIPGRSYEQYF; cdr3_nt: TGCAGCGTTTCCATACCAGGGCGGTCCTACGAGCAGTACTTC
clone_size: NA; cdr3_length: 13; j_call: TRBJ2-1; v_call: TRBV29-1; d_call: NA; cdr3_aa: CNVRLGGYNDQFF; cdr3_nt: TGCAACGTGCGACTAGGGGGGTACAATGACCAGTTCTTC
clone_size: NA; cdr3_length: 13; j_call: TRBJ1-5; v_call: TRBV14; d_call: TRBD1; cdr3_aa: CASSQGQGHPQHF; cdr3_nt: TGCGCCAGCAGCCAAGGACAGGGTCATCCCCAGCATTTT
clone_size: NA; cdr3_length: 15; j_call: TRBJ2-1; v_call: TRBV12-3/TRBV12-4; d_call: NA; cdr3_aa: CASSLARDCYNEQFF; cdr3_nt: TGTGCCAGCAGTCTAGCCCGGGACTGTTACAATGAGCAGTTCTTC
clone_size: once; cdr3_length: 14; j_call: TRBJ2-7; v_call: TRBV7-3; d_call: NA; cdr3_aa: CVSSPPKGRNEQYF; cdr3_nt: TGTGTCAGCAGCCCCCCCAAGGGGAGAAACGAGCAGTACTTC
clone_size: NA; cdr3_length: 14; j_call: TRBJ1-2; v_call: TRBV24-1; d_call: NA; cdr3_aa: CATSDWTTNHGYIF; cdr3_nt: TGTGCCACCAGTGATTGGACAACTAACCATGGCTACATCTTC
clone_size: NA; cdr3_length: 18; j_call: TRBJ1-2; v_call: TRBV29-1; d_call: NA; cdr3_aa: CSVGTPTGTQVGNYGYTF; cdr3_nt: TGCAGCGTTGGGACACCAACAGGAACTCAAGTGGGTAACTATGGTTACACCTTC
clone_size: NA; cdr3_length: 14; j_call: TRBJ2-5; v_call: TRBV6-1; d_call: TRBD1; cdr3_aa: CASRGPYRGETHYF; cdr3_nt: TGTGCCAGCAGGGGTCCCTACAGGGGTGAGACCCATTACTTC
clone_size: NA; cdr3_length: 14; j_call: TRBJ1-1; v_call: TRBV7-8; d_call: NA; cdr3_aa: CASSFRGPTTEAFF; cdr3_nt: TGTGCCAGCAGCTTCCGGGGCCCGACCACTGAAGCTTTCTTT
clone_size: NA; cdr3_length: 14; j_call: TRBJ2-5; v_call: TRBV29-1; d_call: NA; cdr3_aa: CSVVGFGSQEIQYF; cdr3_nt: TGTAGCGTTGTAGGTTTTGGCAGCCAAGAGATCCAGTACTTC
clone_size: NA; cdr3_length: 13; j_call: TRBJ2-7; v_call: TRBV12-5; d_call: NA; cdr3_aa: CTSEGTGSYEQYF; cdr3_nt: TGCACCAGTGAGGGGACCGGCTCCTACGAGCAGTACTTC
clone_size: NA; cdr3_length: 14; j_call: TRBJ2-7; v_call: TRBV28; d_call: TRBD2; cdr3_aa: CVSSRGGLHYKQYF; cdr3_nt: TGTGTCAGCAGTCGGGGGGGACTACATTACAAGCAGTACTTC
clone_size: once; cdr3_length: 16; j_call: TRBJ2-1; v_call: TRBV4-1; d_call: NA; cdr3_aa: CVSSQDRTPSYNKHFF; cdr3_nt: TGCGTCAGCAGCCAAGATCGGACCCCCTCCTACAATAAGCACTTCTTC
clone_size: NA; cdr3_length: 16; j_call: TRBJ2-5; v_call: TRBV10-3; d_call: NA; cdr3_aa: CVTETGESTRKETQYF; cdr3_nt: TGTGTCACCGAAACCGGGGAGTCGACAAGAAAAGAGACCCAGTACTTC
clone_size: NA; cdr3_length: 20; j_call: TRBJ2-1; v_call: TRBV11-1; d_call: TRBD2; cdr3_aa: CVDSIGKTSGASRFGDEQFF; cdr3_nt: TGTGTCGACAGCATAGGAAAGACTAGCGGGGCCTCACGGTTCGGCGATGAGCAGTTCTTC
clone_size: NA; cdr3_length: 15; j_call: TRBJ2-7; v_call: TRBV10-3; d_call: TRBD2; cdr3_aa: CAISDRVAGVDEQYF; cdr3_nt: TGTGCCATCAGTGATCGGGTAGCGGGAGTAGACGAGCAATACTTC
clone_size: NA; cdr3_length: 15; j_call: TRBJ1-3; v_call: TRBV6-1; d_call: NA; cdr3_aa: CASSVQDGSGNTIYF; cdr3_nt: TGTGCCAGCAGTGTGCAGGACGGCTCTGGAAACACAATATATTTT
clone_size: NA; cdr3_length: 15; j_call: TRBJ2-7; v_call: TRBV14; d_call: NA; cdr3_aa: CARSPSGRKPYEQYF; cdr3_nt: TGTGCCAGGAGCCCCTCGGGACGGAAACCATACGAGCAGTACTTC
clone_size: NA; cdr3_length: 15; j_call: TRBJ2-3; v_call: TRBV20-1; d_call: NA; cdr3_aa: CSVRPLAGFTDTQYF; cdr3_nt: TGTAGTGTTAGACCCCTAGCAGGATTCACAGATACGCAGTATTTT
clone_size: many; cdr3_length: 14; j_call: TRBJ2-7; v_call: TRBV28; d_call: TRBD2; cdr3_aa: CASSPSGYGYEQYF; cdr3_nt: TGTGCCAGCAGTCCTAGCGGGTACGGCTACGAGCAGTACTTC
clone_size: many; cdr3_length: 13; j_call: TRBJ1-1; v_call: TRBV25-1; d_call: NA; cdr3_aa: CASRSGSLSEAFF; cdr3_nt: TGTGCCAGCAGGTCAGGGTCCCTCTCTGAAGCTTTCTTT
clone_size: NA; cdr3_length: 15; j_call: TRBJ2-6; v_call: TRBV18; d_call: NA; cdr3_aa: CASSPLSSGANVLTF; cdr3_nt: TGTGCCAGCTCACCATTGAGCTCTGGGGCCAACGTCCTGACTTTC
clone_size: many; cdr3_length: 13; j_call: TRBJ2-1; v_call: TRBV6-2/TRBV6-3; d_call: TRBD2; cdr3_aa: CASRTSGRTEQFF; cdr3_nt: TGTGCCAGCAGGACTAGCGGGAGAACTGAGCAGTTCTTC
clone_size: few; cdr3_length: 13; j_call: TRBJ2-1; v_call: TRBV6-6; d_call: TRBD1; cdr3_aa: CVSRDSIYNEQFF; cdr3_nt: TGTGTCAGCAGGGACAGTATATACAATGAACAGTTCTTC
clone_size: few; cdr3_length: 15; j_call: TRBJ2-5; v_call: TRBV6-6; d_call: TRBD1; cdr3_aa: CASRRDRGLQGTQYF; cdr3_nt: TGTGCCAGCAGGAGGGACAGGGGGCTCCAGGGGACCCAGTATTTC
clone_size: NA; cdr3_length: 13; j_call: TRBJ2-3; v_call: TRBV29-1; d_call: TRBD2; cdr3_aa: CSVGAGVNDMQYF; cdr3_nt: TGCAGCGTTGGCGCGGGAGTGAACGATATGCAGTATTTT
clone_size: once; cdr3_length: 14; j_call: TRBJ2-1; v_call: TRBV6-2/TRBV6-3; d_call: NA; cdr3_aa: CASSYSSSYDEQFF; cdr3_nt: TGTGCCAGTAGTTACAGCAGCTCCTACGATGAGCAGTTCTTC
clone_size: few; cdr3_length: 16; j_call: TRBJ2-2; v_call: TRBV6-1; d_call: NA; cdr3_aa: CASNEVPTSLPGKLFF; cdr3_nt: TGTGCCAGCAATGAAGTCCCCACTAGCTTACCCGGGAAGCTGTTTTTT
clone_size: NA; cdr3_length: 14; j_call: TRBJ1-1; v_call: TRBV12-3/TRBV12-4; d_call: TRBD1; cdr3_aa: CASSFETGNIEAFF; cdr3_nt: TGTGCCAGCAGTTTCGAGACAGGGAACATTGAAGCTTTCTTT
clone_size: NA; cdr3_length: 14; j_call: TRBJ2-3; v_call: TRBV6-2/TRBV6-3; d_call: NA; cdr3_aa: CASSSPRDSETQYF; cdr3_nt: TGTGCCAGTAGTTCGCCCCGGGACTCCGAAACACAGTATTTT
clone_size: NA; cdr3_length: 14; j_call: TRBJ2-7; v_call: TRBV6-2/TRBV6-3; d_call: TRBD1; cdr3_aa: CTNSLRDRAHEQYF; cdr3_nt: TGTACCAACAGCCTCAGGGACAGGGCCCACGAGCAGTACTTC
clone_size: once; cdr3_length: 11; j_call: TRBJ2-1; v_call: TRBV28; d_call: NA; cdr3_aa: CASSSFSSYLF; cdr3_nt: TGTGCCAGCAGTTCATTTTCATCATATCTCTTC
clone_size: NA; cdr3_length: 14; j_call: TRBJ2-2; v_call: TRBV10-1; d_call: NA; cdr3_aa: CASSDATDTGELFF; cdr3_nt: TGCGCCAGCTCCGACGCTACAGACACCGGGGAACTGTTTTTT
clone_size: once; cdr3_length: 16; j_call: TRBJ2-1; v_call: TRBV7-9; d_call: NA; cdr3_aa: CANSFRGTPPYNERFF; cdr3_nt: TGTGCCAACAGCTTCCGAGGGACTCCACCCTACAATGAGCGGTTCTTC
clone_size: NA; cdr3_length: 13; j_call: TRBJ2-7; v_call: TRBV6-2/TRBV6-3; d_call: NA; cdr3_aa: CASSNGQSRVQYF; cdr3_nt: TGTGCCAGCAGTAACGGACAGTCGAGGGTGCAGTACTTC
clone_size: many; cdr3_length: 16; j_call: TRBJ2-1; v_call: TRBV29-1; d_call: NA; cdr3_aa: CSVGGGRGGAYNEQFF; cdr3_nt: TGCAGCGTGGGGGGCGGGAGAGGCGGGGCCTACAATGAGCAGTTCTTC
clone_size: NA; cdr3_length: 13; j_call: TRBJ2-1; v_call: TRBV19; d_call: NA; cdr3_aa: CTSTEVHNNEQFF; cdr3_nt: TGTACCAGTACGGAGGTCCACAACAATGAGCAGTTCTTC
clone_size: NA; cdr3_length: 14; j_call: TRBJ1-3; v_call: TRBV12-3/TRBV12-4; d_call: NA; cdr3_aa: CASSLGGTGNTIYF; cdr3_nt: TGTGCCAGCAGTTTGGGAGGGACTGGAAACACCATATATTTT
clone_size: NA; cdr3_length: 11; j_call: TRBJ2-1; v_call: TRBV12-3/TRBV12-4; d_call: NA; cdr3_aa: CASSAEVERFF; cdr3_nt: TGTGCCAGTAGTGCCGAAGTTGAGCGGTTCTTC